The 13 T cell receptor beta chains below all came from one sample that was sequenced in a study of blood T cells in healthy people across ages. Then a second PCR, running roughly 6 to 12 cycles, was carried out with a sample-barcoded 5' primer and a J-beta primer mix. TCRdb independently ran MiXCR on the 5' RACE reads; one entry per CDR3 protein. The sample records about 2 million distinct CDR3 sequences, roughly 49% being singletons. Input material: blood. The receptors stem from a woman between 40 and 55 years old in good health.

This chain joins TRBV5-1 and TRBJ1-6, with 7 bases fitting TRBD1. The germline V gene encodes CDR1 SGHRS and CDR2 YFSETQ. The V and J ends lost 3 bases and 10 bases, in that order; junction bases with no gene match: 13. The CDR3 has 16 residues. The CDR3 is CASSSITTGEWSPLHF. The CDR3 nucleotides are TGCGCCAGCAGCTCGATAACAACAGGGGAGTGGTCACCCCTCCACTTT.

The CDR3 bases are TGTGCCAGCAGTGCCCGGACAGGGCTTACTGAAGCTTTCTTT. Amino acid sequence: CASSARTGLTEAFF. J is TRBJ1-1 and V is TRBV6-1; 8 nucleotides align to TRBD1. V trimming: 4 bases; J trimming: 5 bases; junction bases outside the gene matches: 6. This CDR3 contains 14 residues. In germline, CDR1 is MNHNS, CDR2 SASEGT.

Details on this clonotype: One end of the junction fails to match germline, which may point to a read error. The CDR3 loop is CAGSQDQETQFF. CDR3 coding DNA: TGCGCCGGCAGCCAGGACCAAGAGACCCAGTTCTTC. The chain links TRBV4-1 to TRBJ2-5; D remains unclear. Judging by the DNA end, TRBJ2-1 fits better; the J call may be wrong. The CDR3 spans 12 residues. CDR1 MGHRA and CDR2 YSYEKL come from the germline V gene.

This chain links TRBV5-4 with TRBJ2-7, with D unclear. This CDR3 comprises 15 residues. Germline V gene lookup returns CDR1 SGHNT and CDR2 YYREEE (reference sequence). Trimming stripped 3 bases from V and 2 bases from J, with 15 bases between. CDR3 nucleotide sequence: TGTGCCAGCAGCTCAGCCCCGCAGCACCCCTACGAGCAGTACTTC. Protein sequence: CASSSAPQHPYEQYF.

V is TRBV29-1 and J is TRBJ2-3; D might be TRBD2 (6 bases). The germline gives CDR1 SQVTM, CDR2 ANQGSEA. V lost 2 bases and J lost 6, with 15 bases in between. The CDR3 loop spans 14 amino acids. DNA of the CDR3: TGCAGCGTTGAACCGGACGGGGGTCCGGATACGCAGTATTTT. The encoded protein is CSVEPDGGPDTQYF.

The genes are TRBV20-1 and TRBJ2-1, with 7 bases lining up with TRBD1. The V and J ends lost 3 bases and 6 bases, in that order; junction bases with no gene match: 14. The germline CDR1 and CDR2 sequences are DFQATT and SNEGSKA (reference sequence). The CDR3 runs 16 residues. The CDR3 sequence: CSASVHPGQPFNEQFF. For the CDR3, the DNA is TGCAGTGCTAGCGTTCACCCGGGACAGCCCTTCAATGAGCAGTTCTTC.

V and J are TRBV20-1 and TRBJ2-7; D call uncertain. Trimming took off 3 bases at V and 1 base at J, with 13 bases between the two ends. The CDR3 has 14 residues. Germline V lookup: CDR1 DFQATT, CDR2 SNEGSKA (reference sequence). CDR3 in amino acids: CSASPPAVSYEQYF. CDR3 nucleotides: TGCAGTGCTAGCCCACCGGCAGTATCCTACGAGCAGTACTTC.

The chain carries TRBV2 and TRBJ1-5; D gene uncertain. Between the trimmed V and J ends, which lost 4 bases and 7 bases, there was a span of 8 bases. From germline, CDR1 is SNHLY and CDR2 FYNNEI. This CDR3 has 12 amino acids. CDR3 nucleotide sequence: TGTGCCAGCAGTGTTGTGCTGCAGCCCCAGCATTTT. Amino acid sequence: CASSVVLQPQHF.

This clonotype was picked up a small number of times. J is TRBJ2-1 and V is TRBV3-1; D possibly matches TRBD1 or TRBD2 (5 bases each). The V and J ends lost 3 bases and 5 bases respectively, with 17 bases between them. This CDR3 spans 16 amino acids. Germline loops: CDR1 LGHDT, CDR2 YNNKEL (reference sequence). The CDR3 reads CASSHGRDRINNEQFF. The CDR3 DNA follows: TGTGCCAGCAGCCACGGCCGGGACCGCATCAACAATGAGCAGTTCTTC.

V and J are TRBV2 and TRBJ2-7, with 13 bases matching TRBD2. Trimming at V came to 6 bases and at J to 7 bases, leaving 9 bases not matched to a gene. Germline loops: CDR1 SNHLY, CDR2 FYNNEI. The CDR3 runs 15 residues. The CDR3 loop reads CASRETSGGKNEQYF. CDR3 in DNA: TGTGCCAGCAGAGAGACTAGCGGGGGGAAGAATGAGCAGTACTTC.

The gene calls are TRBV12-3 or TRBV12-4 and TRBJ2-7; TRBD1 is a possible D gene (6 bases). V lost 2 bases and J 3 bases, leaving 11 bases between the germline ends. This CDR3 region has 14 residues. The CDR3 loop is CASSLQGWVYEQYF. The CDR3 DNA sequence: TGTGCCAGCAGTTTACAGGGGTGGGTCTACGAGCAGTACTTC.

This chain connects TRBV27 to TRBJ2-1; D is possibly TRBD1 or TRBD2 (5 bases each). Germline V CDR1 and CDR2: MNHEY, SMNVEV (reference sequence). Trimming took 1 base from V and 2 from J, leaving 9 bases between them. This CDR3 has 15 residues. This CDR3 is CASSLWGNPYNEQFF. CDR3 sequence (DNA): TGTGCCAGCAGTTTATGGGGGAACCCCTACAATGAGCAGTTCTTC.

The rearrangement links TRBV24-1 to TRBJ2-3, with 8 nucleotides matching TRBD1. CDR1 is KGHDR and CDR2 is SFDVKD in the germline V gene. The CDR3 totals 14 residues. V shed 10 bases, J shed 0 bases, and the junction held 5 bases outside the gene matches. CDR3 sequence (DNA): TGTGCCACTGCCAGGGGGCCTAGCACAGATACGCAGTATTTT. This sequence encodes CATARGPSTDTQYF.